In its sample, the clone carrying this T cell receptor (beta chain) was seen a few times. Gene names follow the mouse nomenclature. The read halts 4 residues ahead of the CDR3 end, with the missing end drawn from the germline J gene. The entry originates in a study of CD8+ T cells in alopecia areata. Researchers sorted pooled cutaneous lymph node cells on the basis of CD4, CD8alpha, NKG2D, NKG2ACE and other markers. After removal of 1 base from V and 3 bases from J, the junction contained 2 bases not matched to a gene. This CDR3 region has 15 residues. Germline CDR1 NNHNN, CDR2 SYGAGS (reference sequence). RNA, once extracted, was reverse transcribed into cDNA for use as the sequencing template. Profiling relied on immunoSEQ multiplex PCR, and the TCRdb table lists in-frame clones only, not all of them. Listed for the sample are over 250,000 clones, none seen a single time.

The V gene is TRBV13-2, the J gene TRBJ2-2; 8 bases agree with TRBD1. The TCR comes from a C3H/HeJ mouse with alopecia areata. This line is of MHC haplotype H2-k. Sequencing was carried out using CD4+ T cells sorted from a lymph node. The sequenced CDR3 bases are TGTGCCAGCGGTGATTCAGGGGGCGACACCGGG. This translates into CASGDSGGDTG. The CDR3 in full is CASGDSGGDTGQLYF.